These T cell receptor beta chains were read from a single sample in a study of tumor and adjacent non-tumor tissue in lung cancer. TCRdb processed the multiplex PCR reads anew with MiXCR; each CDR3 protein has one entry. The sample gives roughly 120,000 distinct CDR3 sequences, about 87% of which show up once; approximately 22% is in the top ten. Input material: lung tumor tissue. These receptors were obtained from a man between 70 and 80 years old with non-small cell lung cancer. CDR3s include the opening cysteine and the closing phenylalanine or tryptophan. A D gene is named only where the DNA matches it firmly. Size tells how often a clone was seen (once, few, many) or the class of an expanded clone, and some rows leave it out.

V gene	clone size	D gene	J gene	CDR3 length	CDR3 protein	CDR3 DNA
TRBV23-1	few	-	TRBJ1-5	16	CASSQSRPGGNQPQHF	TGCGCCAGCAGTCAATCGCGGCCGGGGGGGAATCAGCCCCAGCATTTT
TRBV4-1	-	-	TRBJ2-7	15	CASSHESRQTYEQYF	TGCGCCAGCAGTCATGAAAGTCGGCAGACCTACGAGCAGTACTTC
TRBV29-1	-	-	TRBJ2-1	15	CSLEGSGSSYNEQLF	TGCAGCCTTGAAGGAAGCGGTAGCTCCTACAATGAGCAGTTATTC
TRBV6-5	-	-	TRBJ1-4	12	CASSPTVGELFF	TGTGCCAGTAGTCCAACTGTTGGTGAACTGTTTTTT
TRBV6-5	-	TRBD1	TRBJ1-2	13	CTSSYVQGDGYTF	TGCACCAGCAGTTACGTACAGGGGGATGGCTACACCTTC
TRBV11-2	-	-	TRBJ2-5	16	CASSSLGRPSKETQYF	TGTGCCAGCAGCTCCCTCGGGCGCCCATCGAAAGAGACCCAGTACTTC
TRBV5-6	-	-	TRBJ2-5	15	CTSSLRRLGGETQYF	TGTACTAGCAGCTTGAGGCGACTAGGGGGAGAGACCCAGTACTTC
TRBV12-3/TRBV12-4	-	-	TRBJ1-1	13	CVITDDSHTEAFF	TGTGTCATCACGGATGACTCGCACACTGAAGCTTTCTTT
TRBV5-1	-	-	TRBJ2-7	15	CTSSLEPGTHYEQYF	TGCACCAGCAGCTTGGAGCCCGGGACACACTACGAGCAGTACTTC
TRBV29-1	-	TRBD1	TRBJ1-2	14	CRVEGSGQGSGYTF	TGCAGAGTTGAAGGTAGTGGACAGGGAAGTGGCTACACCTTC
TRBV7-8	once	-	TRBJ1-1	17	CASSSGTSDLRRTEAFF	TGTGCCAGTAGCTCCGGGACAAGCGACTTAAGGAGGACTGAAGCTTTCTTT
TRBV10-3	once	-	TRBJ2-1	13	CASRDSSYNVQFF	TGTGCCAGCCGGGATAGCTCCTACAATGTGCAGTTCTTC
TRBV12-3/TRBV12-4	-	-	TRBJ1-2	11	CSSKLGDGYTF	TGTTCCAGCAAACTGGGAGATGGCTACACCTTC
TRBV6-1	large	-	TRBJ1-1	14	CASTEGRRHTEAFF	TGTGCCAGCACCGAAGGTCGGCGGCACACTGAAGCTTTCTTT
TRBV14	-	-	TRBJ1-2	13	CASNQTYLGGYTF	TGTGCCAGCAACCAAACATATTTAGGTGGCTACACCTTC
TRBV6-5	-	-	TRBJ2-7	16	CASCYSFTEGSYEQYF	TGTGCCAGCTGTTACTCGTTTACAGAGGGCAGTTACGAGCAGTACTTC
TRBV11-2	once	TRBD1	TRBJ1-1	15	CASSIPGTGTTEAFF	TGTGCCAGTAGCATACCCGGGACAGGGACCACTGAAGCTTTCTTT
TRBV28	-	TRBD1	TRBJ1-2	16	CASTLTGTDCNYDYTF	TGTGCCAGCACCCTCACCGGGACAGACTGTAATTATGACTACACCTTC
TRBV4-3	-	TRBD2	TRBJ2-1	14	CATSLGLARNEQFF	TGCGCCACCAGTCTGGGACTAGCGAGAAATGAGCAGTTCTTC
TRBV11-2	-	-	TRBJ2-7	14	CARTTGASAYEQYF	TGTGCCAGAACAACCGGGGCGAGTGCCTACGAGCAGTACTTC
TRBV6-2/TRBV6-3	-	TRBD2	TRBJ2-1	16	CASRRTSGRLYNEQSF	TGTGCCAGCAGACGGACTAGCGGGAGGTTATACAATGAGCAGTCCTTC
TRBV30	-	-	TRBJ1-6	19	CTWIPDRFSSGVYNSPLHF	TGTACCTGGATCCCTGACAGGTTTTCCTCGGGTGTCTATAATTCACCCCTCCACTTT
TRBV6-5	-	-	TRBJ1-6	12	CASTSCNSFLHF	TGTGCCAGCACTAGTTGTAATTCATTCCTCCACTTT
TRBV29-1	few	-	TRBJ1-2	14	CSAERWKTNYGYTF	TGCAGCGCCGAGAGGTGGAAGACTAACTATGGCTACACCTTC
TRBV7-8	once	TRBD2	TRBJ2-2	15	CASSLLAVNTGELFF	TGTGCCAGCAGCTTACTAGCGGTTAACACCGGGGAGCTGTTTTTT
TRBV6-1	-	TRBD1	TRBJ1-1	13	CASRTGGFTEAFF	TGTGCCTCCAGGACAGGGGGCTTTACTGAAGCTTTCTTT
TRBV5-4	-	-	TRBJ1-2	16	CVSSWPIPRGLYGYTF	TGTGTCAGCAGCTGGCCGATCCCAAGGGGTCTCTATGGCTACACCTTC
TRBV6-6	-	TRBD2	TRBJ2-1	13	CASQTSGSDEQSF	TGTGCCAGCCAGACTAGCGGGAGTGATGAGCAGTCCTTC
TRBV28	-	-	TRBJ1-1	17	CASSFSSGWELSTEAFF	TGTGCCAGCAGTTTCAGTTCTGGTTGGGAATTGAGCACTGAAGCTTTCTTT
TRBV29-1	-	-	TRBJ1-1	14	CNVFRQATKTEAFF	TGCAACGTCTTCAGACAGGCAACTAAAACTGAAGCTTTCTTT
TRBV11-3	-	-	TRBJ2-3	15	CASACREVSIDTQYF	TGTGCCAGCGCCTGTCGGGAAGTAAGCATAGATACGCAGTATTTT
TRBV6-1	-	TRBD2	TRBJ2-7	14	CASSGRDYSYAQYF	TGTGCCAGCAGTGGCCGGGACTACTCCTACGCGCAGTATTTC
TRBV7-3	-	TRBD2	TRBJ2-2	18	CASSLIPAGGRVTGELFF	TGTGCCAGCAGCTTGATCCCAGCGGGGGGCCGGGTCACCGGGGAGCTGTTTTTT
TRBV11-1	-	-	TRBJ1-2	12	CASSLYGYGNTF	TGTGCCAGCAGCTTATACGGATATGGCAATACCTTC
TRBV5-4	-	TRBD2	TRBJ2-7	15	CASSGAGGSSYEQYF	TGTGCCAGTAGCGGCGCGGGGGGGTCGTCCTACGAGCAGTATTTC
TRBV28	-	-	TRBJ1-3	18	CASSKDMGSLAPGNTIYF	TGTGCCAGCAGCAAGGACATGGGTTCTTTAGCCCCTGGAAACACCATATATTTT
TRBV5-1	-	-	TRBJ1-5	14	CAIKLGHNNQPQHF	TGCGCCATCAAACTGGGTCATAACAATCAGCCCCAGCATTTT
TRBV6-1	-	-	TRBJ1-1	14	CASTEVDGATEALF	TGTGCCAGCACTGAAGTCGACGGGGCGACGGAAGCTTTATTT
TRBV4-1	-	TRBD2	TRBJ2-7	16	CVSSRTPAGEWGEQYF	TGCGTCAGCAGCCGGACACCAGCGGGAGAGTGGGGCGAGCAGTACTTC
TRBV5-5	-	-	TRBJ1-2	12	CTSSLHDIGYTF	TGTACCAGCAGCTTGCATGATATTGGCTACACTTTC
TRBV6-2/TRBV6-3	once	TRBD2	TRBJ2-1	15	CASSPGLDNIDEQFF	TGTGCCAGCAGTCCGGGACTAGACAATATCGATGAGCAGTTCTTC
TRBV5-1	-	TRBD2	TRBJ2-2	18	CASSPGTSGGANTEELFF	TGCGCCAGCAGCCCGGGGACTAGCGGGGGGGCGAACACCGAGGAGCTGTTTTTT
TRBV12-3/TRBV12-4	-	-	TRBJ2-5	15	CANSYHIGVQETQYF	TGTGCCAACAGTTACCACATTGGGGTACAAGAGACCCAGTACTTC
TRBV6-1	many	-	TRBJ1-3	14	CASLVGASGNTIYF	TGTGCCAGCCTGGTGGGGGCCTCTGGAAACACCATATATTTT
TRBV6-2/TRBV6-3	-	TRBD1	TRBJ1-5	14	CACQGAARNQPQHF	TGTGCCTGTCAGGGGGCTGCACGTAATCAGCCCCAGCATTTT
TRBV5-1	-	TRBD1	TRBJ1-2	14	CASSLGPTGDGYTF	TGCGCCAGCAGCTTGGGCCCGACAGGGGATGGCTACACCTTC
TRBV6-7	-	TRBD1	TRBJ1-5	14	CASRYNRGRQPQHF	TGTGCTAGCAGATATAATAGGGGGCGTCAGCCCCAGCATTTT
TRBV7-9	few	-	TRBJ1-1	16	CASSLAQPARGAEAFF	TGTGCCAGCAGCTTAGCGCAACCCGCCCGGGGCGCTGAAGCTTTCTTT
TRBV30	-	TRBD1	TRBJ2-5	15	CAWSSWERGLETQYF	TGTGCCTGGAGTAGCTGGGAGAGGGGGCTGGAGACCCAGTACTTC
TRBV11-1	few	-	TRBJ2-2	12	CTSSLGGGELLF	TGTACCAGCAGCTTAGGCGGCGGGGAGCTGTTATTT
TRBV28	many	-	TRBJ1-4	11	CASSFSEKLFF	TGTGCCAGCAGTTTTAGTGAAAAACTGTTTTTT
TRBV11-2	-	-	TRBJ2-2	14	CASSPDSQSGELFF	TGTGCTAGCAGCCCGGACAGTCAGTCAGGGGAGCTGTTTTTT
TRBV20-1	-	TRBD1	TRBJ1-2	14	CSARDPRGSDGYTF	TGCAGTGCTAGAGACCCCAGGGGGAGCGATGGCTACACCTTC
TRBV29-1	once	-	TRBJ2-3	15	CSVGLARGWADTQYF	TGCAGCGTTGGATTAGCGAGAGGGTGGGCAGATACGCAGTATTTT
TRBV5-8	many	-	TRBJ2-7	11	CASSSTYEQYF	TGTGCCAGCAGCTCGACCTACGAGCAGTACTTC
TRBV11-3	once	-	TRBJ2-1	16	CTSSLYPMGGRGEQFF	TGTACCAGCAGCTTATATCCCATGGGGGGCAGGGGTGAGCAGTTCTTC
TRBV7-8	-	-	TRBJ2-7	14	CASCLEGLEDAQYF	TGTGCCAGCTGCTTAGAGGGACTGGAGGACGCGCAGTACTTC
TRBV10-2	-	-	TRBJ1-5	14	CASSGAGANQPHHF	TGCGCCAGCAGCGGGGCAGGGGCCAATCAGCCCCATCATTTT
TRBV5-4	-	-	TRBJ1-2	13	CASNLDINYGYTF	TGTGCCAGCAACTTGGACATTAACTATGGTTACACCTTC
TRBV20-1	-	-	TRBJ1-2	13	CSASRGPEYGYTF	TGCAGTGCTAGTAGGGGACCCGAATATGGCTACACCTTC